This passage covers 4 T cell receptor beta chains from one sample sequenced in a study of CD8+CD57+ T cells in acquired aplastic anemia. For CDR3 and TCR beta VDJ profiling, genomic DNA was the template used. TCRdb called the reads again in MiXCR, with one record for every CDR3 protein. The sample has 120,000 or so distinct CDR3 sequences, about 60% seen once. Patients picked for sequencing had shown CD8+CD57+ cell expansion detected by flow cytometry. The sequenced sample was sorted CD4+, CD8+, or CD8+CD57+ T cells (not recorded which) from PBMCs. The receptors derive from a human donor with aplastic anemia.

The V and J genes are TRBV25-1 and TRBJ2-7; the match to TRBD1 covers 8 bases. The CDR3 sequence is 12 residues long. Germline CDR1 is MGHDK and CDR2 is SYGVNS. V shed 8 bases, J shed 6 bases, and the junction held 6 bases outside the gene matches. In nucleotides, the CDR3 is TGTGCCAGCGGACAGGGTTCAGCCGAGCAGTACTTC. Protein product: CASGQGSAEQYF.

This chain uses TRBV7-3 with TRBJ1-2; no reliable D call. This CDR3 is 12 amino acids long. Trimming took 5 bases from V and 6 from J, leaving 10 bases between them. Germline CDR1 and CDR2: SGHTA and FQGTGA. CDR3 sequence reads: CASSARSHGYTF. In DNA form, the CDR3 reads TGTGCCAGCAGCGCTCGATCCCATGGCTACACCTTC. Full variable domain (outside the CDR3, taken from reference TRBV7-3 and TRBJ1-2): GAGVSQTPSNKVTEKGKYVELRCDPISGHTALYWYRQSLGQGPEFLIYFQGTGAADDSGLPNDRFFAVRPEGSVSTLKIQRTERGDSAVYLCASSARSHGYTFGSGTRLTVV.

V and J are TRBV2 and TRBJ2-7; D is perhaps TRBD1 (5 bases). CDR3 length equals 14 residues. V lost 5 bases, J lost 4 bases, and 15 bases lay in between. Looked up from germline, CDR1 is SNHLY and CDR2 is FYNNEI. CDR3 sequence reads: CASSQGIRGYEQYF. The CDR3 nucleotides read TGTGCCAGCAGTCAGGGAATAAGGGGATACGAGCAGTACTTC.

The genes are TRBV20-1 and TRBJ2-1, with 8 bases lining up with TRBD2. Germline CDR1 is DFQATT and CDR2 is SNEGSKA (reference sequence). This CDR3 is built from 15 residues. V was clipped by 2 bases and J by 5 bases; unmatched bases: 8. For the CDR3, the DNA is TGCAGTGCTAGACAGCCGGGACTAGAAGACAATGAGCAGTTCTTC. Residues: CSARQPGLEDNEQFF.